Sequencing of this T cell receptor beta chain was carried out in a study of shared clonotypes between healthy human individuals. For sorted subsets, about 200 ng DNA per replicate equaled about 31,000 T cell genomes. Clones were read by immunoSEQ multiplex PCR, and TCRdb kept only the in-frame ones, dropping some. The sample comprises 2.5 million or so clones, roughly nine tenths of which are singletons, and about 0.13% rests with the top ten. This CDR3 has 12 residues. Per germline, CDR1 LNHDA and CDR2 SQIVND (reference sequence). With 4 bases removed from V and 8 bases from J, the gap between germline ends came to 9 bases. Study-wide findings and caveats: Among donors, the sharing of clonotypes was expected to be influenced by sequencing depth.

Notes on this clone: The antigen remains unidentified.

V is TRBV19 and J is TRBJ1-5, with D perhaps TRBD1 (5 bases). This TCR was sampled from a man younger than 30 in good health. The sequenced sample consisted of naive CD4+ T cells sorted from blood. Subset of the sample: CD45RA+ positively selected. Written as DNA, the CDR3 is TGTGCCAGTAGTAGCCCGGGGGAGCCCCAGCATTTT. This sequence encodes CASSSPGEPQHF. Full variable domain (remainder filled in from reference TRBV19 and TRBJ1-5): DGGITQSPKYLFRKEGQNVTLSCEQNLNHDAMYWYRQDPGQGLRLIYYSQIVNDFQKGDIAEGYSVSREKKESFPLTVTSAQKNPTAFYLCASSSPGEPQHFGDGTRLSIL.